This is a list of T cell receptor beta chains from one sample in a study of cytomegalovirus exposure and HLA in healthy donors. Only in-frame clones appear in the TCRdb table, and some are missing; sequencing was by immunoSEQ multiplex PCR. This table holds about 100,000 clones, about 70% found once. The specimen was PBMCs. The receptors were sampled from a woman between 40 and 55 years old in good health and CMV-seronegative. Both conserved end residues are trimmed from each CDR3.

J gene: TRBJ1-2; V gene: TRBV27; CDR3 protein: ASSSSGQNYGYT
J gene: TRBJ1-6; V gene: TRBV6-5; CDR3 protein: ASSYSVRGYNSPLH
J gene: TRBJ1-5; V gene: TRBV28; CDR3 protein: ASSYRGRYQPQH
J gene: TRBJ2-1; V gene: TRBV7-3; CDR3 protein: ASSSPTSGGPNEQF
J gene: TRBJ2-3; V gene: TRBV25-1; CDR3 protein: ASSAGTSGLGPDTQY
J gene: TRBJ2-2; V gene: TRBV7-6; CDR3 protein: ASSEGGELF
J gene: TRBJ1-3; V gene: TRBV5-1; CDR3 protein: ASSLAGYGNTIY
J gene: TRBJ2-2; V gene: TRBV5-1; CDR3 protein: ASSSGQGGTGELF
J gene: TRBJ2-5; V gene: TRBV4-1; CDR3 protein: ASSQESGFRRETQY
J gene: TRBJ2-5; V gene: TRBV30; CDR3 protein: AWRPGGLETQY
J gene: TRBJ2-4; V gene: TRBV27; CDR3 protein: ASSLSRVNIQY
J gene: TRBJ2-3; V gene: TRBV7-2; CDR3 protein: ASSPGHRTDTQY
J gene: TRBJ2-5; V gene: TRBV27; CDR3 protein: ASSPEPGTLQETQY
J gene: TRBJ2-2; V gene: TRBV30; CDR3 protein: AWSVPPGTGELF
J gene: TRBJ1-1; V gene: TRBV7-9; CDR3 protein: ASYGEDLNTEAF
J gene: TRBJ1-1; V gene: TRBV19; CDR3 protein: ASSMAGGNTEAF
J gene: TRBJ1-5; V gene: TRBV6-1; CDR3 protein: ASSQDRAEPQH
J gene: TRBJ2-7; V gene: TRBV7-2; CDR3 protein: ASSSTSGNYEQY
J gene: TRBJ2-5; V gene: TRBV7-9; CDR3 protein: ASSFAGTGPQETQY
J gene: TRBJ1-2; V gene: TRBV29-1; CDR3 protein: SVESPGGYYGYT
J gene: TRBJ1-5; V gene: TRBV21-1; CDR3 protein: ASSKALETYNLCNQPQH
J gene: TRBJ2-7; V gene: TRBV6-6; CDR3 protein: ASAGTGYEQY
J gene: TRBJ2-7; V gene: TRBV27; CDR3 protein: ASSWGAGGYEQY
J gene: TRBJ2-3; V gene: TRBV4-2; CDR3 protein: ASSQEGRGGLDTQY
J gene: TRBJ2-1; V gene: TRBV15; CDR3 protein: ATSRDRRGPYNEQF
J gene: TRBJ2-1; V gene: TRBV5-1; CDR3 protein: ASSWGTSGNEQF
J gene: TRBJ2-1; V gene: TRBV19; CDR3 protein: ASSPPRWGAGYNEQF
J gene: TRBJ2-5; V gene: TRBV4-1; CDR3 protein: ASSQDIRLAGRYQETQY
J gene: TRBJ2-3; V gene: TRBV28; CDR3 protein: ASSLFQADSTDTQY
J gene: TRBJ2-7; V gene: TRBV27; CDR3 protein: ASSHSPYEQY
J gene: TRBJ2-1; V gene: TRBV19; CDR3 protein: ATQERNEQF
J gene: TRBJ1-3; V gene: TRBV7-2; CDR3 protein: ASSFGASGNTIY
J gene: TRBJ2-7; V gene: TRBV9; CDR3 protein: ASSVGLAGGMGEQY
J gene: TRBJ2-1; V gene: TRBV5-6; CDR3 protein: ASSGAMSSYNEQF